The rows below give T cell receptor beta chains drawn from one sample of a study of cytomegalovirus exposure and HLA in healthy donors. Data came from immunoSEQ multiplex PCR; TCRdb stores just in-frame clones and leaves some out. Here the sample spans about 140,000 clones, more than 75% being singletons. The sample comprised PBMCs. The origin of the receptors is a woman aged 25 to 39 in good health and CMV-seronegative. Each CDR3 is given with its conserved first and last residue. Fields, in order: D gene, V gene, J gene, clone size, CDR3 protein. A D gene is named only where the DNA matches it firmly. Only some rows state a clone size, as once, few, many or a class for expanded clones.

-	TRBV7-2	TRBJ1-4	-	CASSLRGPTNEKLFF
-	TRBV15	TRBJ1-4	once	CATLSQGTTNEKLFF
-	TRBV7-2	TRBJ1-1	-	CASSQQGPEAFF
-	TRBV28	TRBJ1-3	-	CASSLSGAGNTIYF
-	TRBV28	TRBJ2-1	-	CASSLTLNEQFF
TRBD1	TRBV29-1	TRBJ2-6	-	CSVLDRDPSSGANVLTF
TRBD2	TRBV19	TRBJ2-5	-	CASSEGLAAVETQYF
TRBD1	TRBV5-6	TRBJ2-7	-	CASRMDRAPYEQYF
TRBD2	TRBV4-1	TRBJ2-5	-	CASSQDPLAGVETQYF
-	TRBV4-1	TRBJ2-1	-	CASSPVSYNEQFF
TRBD2	TRBV28	TRBJ2-5	-	CASRAGGRETQYF
-	TRBV10-2	TRBJ1-1	-	CASSETEMNTEAFF
-	TRBV7-3	TRBJ2-7	-	CASSLTPSTEQYF
TRBD1	TRBV29-1	TRBJ1-4	-	CSAGQGAFNEKLFF
TRBD2	TRBV7-9	TRBJ2-3	-	CASSPPGLAGRDTQYF
TRBD1	TRBV2	TRBJ2-3	-	CASSGTGQGTDTQYF
TRBD2	TRBV27	TRBJ2-7	-	CASSFGLAGRDEQYF
-	TRBV10-3	TRBJ1-2	-	CAISTGSSNYGYTF
TRBD1	TRBV16	TRBJ1-1	-	CASSTRQGAATEAFF
TRBD1	TRBV25-1	TRBJ1-1	-	CASSDNWDRGQDTEAFF
TRBD1	TRBV7-9	TRBJ1-2	-	CATTTGGGSNYGYTF
TRBD1	TRBV7-9	TRBJ1-6	-	CASSPGGTPGLYNSPLHF
TRBD1	TRBV23-1	TRBJ1-5	-	CASRLKTSGTELYYSNQPQHF
-	TRBV7-9	TRBJ1-6	-	CASSSSPEGIGSPLHF
-	TRBV6-5	TRBJ2-2	few	CASSYLSVGTGELFF
TRBD2	TRBV5-4	TRBJ2-7	-	CASSPGTSRYEQYF
TRBD1	TRBV6-1	TRBJ2-1	-	CASSDNRDRVSRLYNEQFF
TRBD2	TRBV18	TRBJ2-7	once	CASSPTPGLAGSEQYF
-	TRBV7-9	TRBJ1-1	-	CASSLARGYPVSSAEAFF
TRBD2	TRBV6-5	TRBJ2-7	-	CASSYSKRGAYEQYF
TRBD1	TRBV28	TRBJ1-2	-	CASSTGQGDYGYTF
TRBD1	TRBV7-9	TRBJ1-5	-	CASSRQGDNQPQHF
TRBD1	TRBV28	TRBJ1-1	few	CASATGGKNTEAFF
TRBD1	TRBV6-5	TRBJ1-4	-	CASSPGTGVEKLFF
TRBD1	TRBV10-3	TRBJ1-2	-	CAISEPGQPMRPF
TRBD2	TRBV5-4	TRBJ2-3	-	CASSRLEASGSQDTQYF
-	TRBV4-3	TRBJ2-1	-	CASSQDHYAVLEQFF
-	TRBV7-9	TRBJ1-1	-	CASSPRISFF
TRBD1	TRBV28	TRBJ2-7	-	CASRSGGPSSYEQYF
-	TRBV6-6	TRBJ2-5	once	CASSYTVQETQYF